This T cell receptor (beta chain) was sequenced in a study of CD8 T cells in Susac syndrome. TCR beta sequencing covered blood CD8+ and CD4+ T cells. Recently defined diagnostic criteria for definite or probable disease were fulfilled by Susac syndrome patients. Germline V gene data show CDR1 as LGHDT and CDR2 as YNNKEL (reference sequence). Trimming removed 7 bases from V and 5 bases from J, with 12 bases in between. CDR3 size: 14 residues. RNA was extracted with the RNeasy kit, and a quantity of about 0.45 to 1 ug was reverse transcribed using random hexamers. TCRdb independently ran MiXCR on the immunoSEQ multiplex PCR reads; one entry per CDR3 protein. Altogether about 180,000 distinct CDR3 sequences are present, approximately 95% being singletons, with the ten largest covering less than 0.15%.

Sequencing input: CD4+ T cells from PBMCs. This receptor was identified in a human donor with Susac syndrome. The chain uses TRBV3-1 and TRBJ1-6, with a weak D call TRBD1 (5 bases). The CDR3 DNA reads as TGTGCCAGCACCCCGGGACCGCATAATTCACCCCTCCACTTT. This translates into CASTPGPHNSPLHF.